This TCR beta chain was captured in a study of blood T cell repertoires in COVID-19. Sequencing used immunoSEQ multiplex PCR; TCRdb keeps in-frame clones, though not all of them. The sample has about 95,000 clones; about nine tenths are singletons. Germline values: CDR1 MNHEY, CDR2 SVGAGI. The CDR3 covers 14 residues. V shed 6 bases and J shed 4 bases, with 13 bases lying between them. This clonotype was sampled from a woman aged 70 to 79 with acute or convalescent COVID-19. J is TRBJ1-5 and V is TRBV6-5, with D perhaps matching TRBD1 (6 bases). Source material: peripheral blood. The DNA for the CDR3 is TGTGCCAGCAGCCATGACAGGCTGAATCAGCCCCAGCATTTT. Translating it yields CASSHDRLNQPQHF.